The 30 T cell receptor beta chains given below trace back to one sample, sequenced in a study of blood T cell repertoires in COVID-19. The protocol was immunoSEQ multiplex PCR, while the TCRdb copy is restricted to in-frame clones and leaves out a portion. The sample carries 110,000 to 150,000 clones, more than 85% recorded once. Sequenced: peripheral blood. The receptors derive from a man aged 55 to 69 with active or convalescent COVID-19.

The V gene is TRBV7-6, the J gene TRBJ2-5, with 12 bases that match TRBD2. CDR1 and CDR2 from the germline V gene are SGHVS and FNYEAQ. The CDR3 spans 18 residues. Trimming at V came to 5 bases and at J to 1 base, leaving 11 bases not matched to a gene. CDR3 protein: CASSPGLAGPLLQETQYF. DNA of the CDR3: TGTGCCAGCAGCCCCGGACTAGCGGGGCCTCTCCTCCAAGAGACCCAGTACTTC.

This sequence joins TRBV4-1 and TRBJ2-7; tentative D call: TRBD1 (5 bases). The V gene lost 1 base and the J gene lost 2 bases, with 15 bases spanning the gap. CDR3 length: 16 amino acids. From germline, CDR1 is MGHRA and CDR2 YSYEKL. CDR3 bases: TGCGCCAGCAGCCAAGCAGGATCGGACATTGCCTACGAGCAGTACTTC. This sequence encodes CASSQAGSDIAYEQYF.

This clone showed up just once. CDR3 nucleotide sequence: TGCGCCAGCAGCTTGGAAGACGGGTTGGAAGCTTTCTTT. Its protein product is CASSLEDGLEAFF. This rearrangement joins TRBV5-1 to TRBJ1-1; D unclear. Germline CDR1 is SGHRS and CDR2 is YFSETQ. V lost 0 bases, J lost 8 bases, and 11 bases lay in between. The CDR3 is made up of 13 amino acids.

Only one count was recorded for this clone. The J gene is TRBJ2-3, the V gene TRBV7-2; D might be TRBD2 (6 bases). V dropped 2 bases and J dropped 3 bases, with 9 bases sitting between them. This CDR3 region has 14 residues. Per germline, CDR1 SGHTA and CDR2 FQGNSA. The CDR3 sequence is CASSLLSGTDTQYF. The CDR3 coding sequence is TGTGCCAGCAGCTTACTCAGCGGGACAGATACGCAGTATTTT.

The V gene is TRBV4-3, the J gene TRBJ1-2, with D tentatively TRBD1 (6 bases). The CDR3 is 13 residues long. V was shortened by 4 bases and J by 6 bases, with 12 bases between the two germline ends. CDR1 and CDR2 from the germline V gene are LGHNA and YSLEER. The CDR3 spells CASSRQGSDGYTF. CDR3 sequence (DNA): TGCGCCAGCAGCCGGCAGGGGTCCGATGGCTACACCTTC.

To note about this clone: The identical CDR3 is also encoded by other nucleotide sequences in the sample. J is TRBJ2-1 and V is TRBV9, with a possible D match to TRBD2 (5 bases). CDR1 SGDLS and CDR2 YYNGEE come from the germline V gene. The CDR3 is 15 amino acids. The ends were cut back, 1 base at V and 0 bases at J, with 8 bases in the middle. Written as DNA, the CDR3 is TGTGCCAGCAGCGTATCGGGGAGCTCCTACAATGAGCAGTTCTTC. This codes for CASSVSGSSYNEQFF.

This rearrangement joins TRBV12-3 or TRBV12-4 to TRBJ1-2; possible D gene TRBD1, 6 bases. CDR3 length: 12 amino acids. V was cut by 7 bases and J by 1 base, with 7 bases left in between. The CDR3 coding sequence is TGTGCCAGCACACAGGGTAACTATGGCTACACCTTC. It is translated as CASTQGNYGYTF.

The V gene is TRBV6-5, the J gene TRBJ1-5, with 7 bases lining up with TRBD1. The germline V gene has CDR1 MNHEY and CDR2 SVGAGI. V shed 8 bases and J 4 bases; nucleotides not matched to a gene: 5. The length of the CDR3 is 13 residues. The CDR3 loop reads CASLGQWNQPQHF. CDR3 nucleotide sequence: TGTGCCAGCCTGGGACAGTGGAATCAGCCCCAGCATTTT.

The chain employs TRBV10-3 and TRBJ1-2; D might be TRBD1 (6 bases). V gave up 4 bases and J gave up 8 bases, with 11 bases separating them. The CDR3 is 12 amino acids. Per germline, CDR1 ENHRY and CDR2 SYGVKD. The CDR3 region is CAISGGPEGYTF. In DNA, the CDR3 is TGTGCCATCAGTGGGGGGCCGGAAGGCTACACCTTC.

This rearrangement joins TRBV5-1 to TRBJ1-4; D might be TRBD1 (6 bases). The V gene's germline CDR1 is SGHRS and CDR2 YFSETQ. This CDR3 is built from 16 residues. Trimming removed 4 bases from V and 0 bases from J, with 13 bases in between. The CDR3 DNA sequence: TGCGCCAGCAGCGTGGACAGTCCTGCAACTAATGAAAAACTGTTTTTT. Its translation is CASSVDSPATNEKLFF. The variable domain in full, with the rest retrieved from reference TRBV5-1 and TRBJ1-4, is KAGVTQTPRYLIKTRGQQVTLSCSPISGHRSVSWYQQTPGQGLQFLFEYFSETQRNKGNFPGRFSGRQFSNSRSEMNVSTLELGDSALYLCASSVDSPATNEKLFFGSGTQLSVL.

The J gene is TRBJ2-7, the V gene TRBV18; 9 positions match TRBD2. The CDR3 runs to 15 residues. Unmatched junction bases numbered 4, after V lost 4 bases and J lost 0 bases. Per germline, CDR1 KGHSH and CDR2 LQKENI. In nucleotides, the CDR3 is TGTGCCAGCTCACGACTAGCGGTGAGCTCCTACGAGCAGTACTTC. Its protein is CASSRLAVSSYEQYF.

CDR3: CASSLTGGGNQPQHF. Here the CDR3 DNA reads TGTGCCAGCAGCCTCACAGGGGGCGGGAATCAGCCCCAGCATTTT. The chain joins TRBV9 to TRBJ1-5; 9 bases align to TRBD1. The CDR3 is 15 residues long. Germline V gene lookup returns CDR1 SGDLS and CDR2 YYNGEE. V shed 4 bases and J 4 bases; nucleotides not matched to a gene: 6.

CDR3 nucleotide sequence: TGTGCCAGCAGTTTCTATAGCGGGGGGGCTAGCGAGACCCAGTACTTC. Translated: CASSFYSGGASETQYF. The rearrangement joins TRBV27 to TRBJ2-5; 11 nucleotides line up with TRBD2. This CDR3 has 16 residues. Germline CDR1 and CDR2: MNHEY and SMNVEV (reference sequence). J was trimmed by 5 bases and V by 3 bases; bases with no gene match: 8.

The CDR3: CAIRKGDTYEQYF. The CDR3 DNA reads TGTGCCATCAGAAAAGGGGATACCTACGAGCAGTACTTC. The rearrangement links TRBV10-3 to TRBJ2-7; a possible D gene is TRBD1 (5 bases). CDR1 and CDR2 from the germline V gene are ENHRY and SYGVKD. CDR3 length: 13 residues. The ends were cut back, 6 bases at V and 2 bases at J, with 11 bases in the middle.

The chain links TRBV10-3 to TRBJ2-3; 7 nucleotides line up with TRBD1. The V and J ends lost 4 bases and 0 bases, in that order; junction bases with no gene match: 10. From germline, CDR1 is ENHRY and CDR2 SYGVKD. This CDR3 comprises 17 residues. CDR3 sequence (DNA): TGTGCCATCAGTGCCAAGTTGACAGGGCCGAGCACAGATACGCAGTATTTT. Translation: CAISAKLTGPSTDTQYF.

This chain connects TRBV7-9 to TRBJ1-6, with 7 nucleotides matching TRBD1. The CDR3 is made up of 14 amino acids. J was trimmed by 10 bases and V by 4 bases; bases with no gene match: 7. Per germline, CDR1 SEHNR and CDR2 FQNEAQ (reference sequence). The CDR3 is CASSSSGQRSPLHF. In DNA, the CDR3 is TGTGCCAGCAGCTCCTCGGGACAGCGGTCACCCCTCCACTTT.

CDR3 DNA sequence: TGTGCCAGTAGTATAAGACCGGGACAAAACACTGAAGCTTTCTTT. It encodes CASSIRPGQNTEAFF. The V and J genes are TRBV19 and TRBJ1-1, with D possibly being TRBD1 (6 bases). Germline CDR1 reads LNHDA; CDR2 reads SQIVND (reference sequence). Trimming shortened V by 2 bases and J by 2 bases, and 12 bases separated the two germline ends. The CDR3 consists of 15 residues. The variable domain in full, completed from reference TRBV19 and TRBJ1-1, reads DGGITQSPKYLFRKEGQNVTLSCEQNLNHDAMYWYRQDPGQGLRLIYYSQIVNDFQKGDIAEGYSVSREKKESFPLTVTSAQKNPTAFYLCASSIRPGQNTEAFFGQGTRLTVV.

The genes are TRBV5-1 and TRBJ2-1, with 7 bases aligning to TRBD2. CDR1 and CDR2 from the germline V gene are SGHRS and YFSETQ. The CDR3 totals 14 residues. Trimming took 0 bases from V and 8 from J; bases not matched to a gene: 5. This chain's CDR3 is CASSLAGGGDEQFF. In nucleotides, the CDR3 is TGCGCCAGCAGCTTGGCCGGGGGAGGGGATGAGCAGTTCTTC.

This clone was observed once. V gene TRBV27 combines with J gene TRBJ1-2; D is possibly TRBD1 (6 bases). From germline, CDR1 is MNHEY and CDR2 SMNVEV (reference sequence). V lost 4 bases to trimming and J lost 7 bases, with 13 bases between them. This CDR3 contains 13 residues. CDR3 residues: CASSSTGYGGYTF. The CDR3 nucleotides read TGTGCCAGCAGTTCCACAGGGTATGGTGGCTACACCTTC.

The rearrangement links TRBV7-8 to TRBJ1-6; 9 bases align to TRBD1. The CDR3 consists of 14 residues. Germline-derived CDR1 and CDR2 are SGHVS and FQNEAQ. J gave up 9 bases and V 4 bases, and 4 bases lay outside the gene matches. The CDR3 is CASSSGQGGSPLHF. For the CDR3, the DNA is TGTGCCAGCAGCTCGGGACAGGGAGGTTCACCCCTCCACTTT.

This chain connects TRBV28 to TRBJ2-1; TRBD1 might be the D (5 bases). CDR3 length: 15 amino acids. Trimming cost V 4 bases and J 3 bases, with 13 bases left between them. The germline CDR1 and CDR2 sequences are MDHEN and SYDVKM. The CDR3 DNA follows: TGTGCCAGCAGTTCGAGTGGGGCCCGCTACAATGAGCAGTTCTTC. Protein: CASSSSGARYNEQFF.

This clone came up a few times. The V gene is TRBV9, the J gene TRBJ1-5; 8 nucleotides match TRBD1. CDR1 is SGDLS, CDR2 YYNGEE, per germline. This CDR3 region has 15 residues. V lost 4 bases and J lost 6; bases outside the gene matches: 9. The CDR3 DNA is TGTGCCAGCAGCTTTCAGGGGGCGAGAGGTCAGCCCCAGCATTTT. It specifies CASSFQGARGQPQHF.

Written as DNA, the CDR3 is TGTGCCAGTAGTGCCAGAGGGACAGGGATGGCAGATACGCAGTATTTT. It translates to CASSARGTGMADTQYF. The rearrangement links TRBV19 to TRBJ2-3, with 9 bases lining up with TRBD1. V lost 5 bases and J lost 4; bases outside the gene matches: 10. Germline loops: CDR1 LNHDA, CDR2 SQIVND (reference sequence). The CDR3 extends over 16 amino acids.

The chain is built from TRBV6-2 or TRBV6-3 and TRBJ2-1; 8 nucleotides agree with TRBD1. The CDR3 is 13 amino acids. V was pared by 4 bases and J by 7 bases, with 3 bases of the junction left unmatched. The germline CDR1 and CDR2 sequences are MNHEY and SVGEGT. Here the CDR3 DNA reads TGTGCCAGCAGTTTCAACAGGGGGAATGAGCAGTTCTTC. This encodes CASSFNRGNEQFF.

The chain recombines TRBV29-1 with TRBJ2-7, with 8 positions matching TRBD1. Germline values: CDR1 SQVTM, CDR2 ANQGSEA. The CDR3 contains 17 residues. With V trimmed by 0 bases and J by 4 bases, 14 bases remained unmatched. The CDR3 nucleotides are TGCAGCGTTGAAGATCAGGATGAGGCAGGGGGCCGATACGAGCAGTACTTC. Translating it yields CSVEDQDEAGGRYEQYF.

The rearrangement uses TRBV19 and TRBJ2-1, with 9 bases identical to TRBD2. The trim removed 8 bases at V and 4 bases at J, leaving 3 bases unmatched. Germline V gene sequence: CDR1 LNHDA, CDR2 SQIVND (reference sequence). The CDR3 runs to 13 residues. In DNA form, the CDR3 reads TGTGCCAGTTCTAGCGGGGTGTACAATGAGCAGTTCTTC. It encodes CASSSGVYNEQFF.

The rearrangement joins TRBV9 to TRBJ1-3; the D is unclear. CDR1 and CDR2 (germline): SGDLS, YYNGEE. There are 13 residues in the CDR3. Trimming stripped 4 bases from V and 0 bases from J, with 5 bases between. DNA of the CDR3: TGTGCCAGCAGCCCTGTCTCTGGAAACACCATATATTTT. Translation: CASSPVSGNTIYF. Based on the CDR3 plus reference TRBV9 and TRBJ1-3, the full variable domain is DSGVTQTPKHLITATGQRVTLRCSPRSGDLSVYWYQQSLDQGLQFLIQYYNGEERAKGNILERFSAQQFPDLHSELNLSSLELGDSALYFCASSPVSGNTIYFGEGSWLTVV.

The chain carries TRBV5-5 and TRBJ1-1; D gene unclear. Looked up from germline, CDR1 is SGHKS and CDR2 is YYEKEE (reference sequence). V was pared by 4 bases and J by 4 bases, with 8 bases between. This CDR3 has 12 amino acids. CDR3 sequence (DNA): TGTGCCAGCAGCCCGCTAAGCACTGAAGCTTTCTTT. This translates into CASSPLSTEAFF. Variable domain in full (rest from reference TRBV5-5 and TRBJ1-1): DAGVTQSPTHLIKTRGQQVTLRCSPISGHKSVSWYQQVLGQGPQFIFQYYEKEERGRGNFPDRFSARQFPNYSSELNVNALLLGDSALYLCASSPLSTEAFFGQGTRLTVV.

This clone has a handful of counts. The V and J genes are TRBV9 and TRBJ1-5, with D possibly TRBD1 on 5 matching bases. V shed 5 bases and J shed 8 bases, with 14 bases lying between them. The CDR3 runs to 13 residues. CDR1 is SGDLS and CDR2 is YYNGEE in the germline V gene. The CDR3 here is CASSREGREPQHF. DNA of the CDR3: TGTGCCAGCAGTAGGGAGGGGAGGGAGCCCCAGCATTTT.

The V call is TRBV5-6, the J call TRBJ2-5, with 11 bases lining up with TRBD2. CDR3 size: 17 residues. Trimming took 1 base from V and 4 from J; bases not matched to a gene: 9. Germline V gene sequence: CDR1 SGHDT, CDR2 YYEEEE. The CDR3 loop is CASSLPRGTSGSETQYF. Written as DNA, the CDR3 is TGTGCCAGCAGCTTGCCAAGGGGGACTAGCGGTTCAGAGACCCAGTACTTC.